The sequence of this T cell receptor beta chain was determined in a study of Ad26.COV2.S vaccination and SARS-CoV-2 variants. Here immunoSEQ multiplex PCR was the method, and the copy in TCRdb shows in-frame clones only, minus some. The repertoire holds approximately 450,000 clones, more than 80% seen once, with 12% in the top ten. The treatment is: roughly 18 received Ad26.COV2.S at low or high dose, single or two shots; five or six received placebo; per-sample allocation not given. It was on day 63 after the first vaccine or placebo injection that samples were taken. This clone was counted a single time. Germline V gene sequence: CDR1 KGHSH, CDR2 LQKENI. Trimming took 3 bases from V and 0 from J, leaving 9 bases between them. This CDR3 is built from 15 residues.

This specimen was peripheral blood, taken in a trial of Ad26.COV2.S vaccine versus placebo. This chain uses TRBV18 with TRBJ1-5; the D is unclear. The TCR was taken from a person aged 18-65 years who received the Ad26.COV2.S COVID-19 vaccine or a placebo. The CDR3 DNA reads TGTGCCAGCTCACCCTCACCTTATAGCAATCAGCCCCAGCATTTT. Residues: CASSPSPYSNQPQHF.